This T cell receptor beta chain was sequenced in a study of T cells in tuberculosis (dated by TCRdb to the late 2010s). With respect to the entire study: To characterize T cells specific for the mycobacterial lipid antigen glucose monomycolate (GMM), the study used CD1B tetramers together with high-throughput TCR immunosequencing. IGRA-negative adolescents, IGRA-positive adolescents with latent tuberculosis and adults with active tuberculosis, roughly ten per group, were compared in a South African clinical cohort. Findings and caveats that apply to the study as a whole: Smaller mean NN-distances to GMM-specific TCRs were observed in active tuberculosis TCR-alpha repertoires than in IGRA-negative controls, suggesting clonal expansion of GMM-specific TCRs. With the diverse GMM-specific repertoire as input, a classifier achieved 85% to 90% accuracy (AUROC around 0.9), whereas GEM motif frequencies as input gave approximately 70% accuracy. The smaller NN-distances were partly driven by shorter CDR3-alpha lengths in active tuberculosis patients, and the difference for TCR-beta did not reach statistical significance. Clinical samples were selected based on the availability of cryopreserved specimens, with adults included as active tuberculosis cases and adolescents included as controls.

At study entry, adolescents were screened for latent tuberculosis infection by tuberculin skin test and QuantiFERON-TB GOLD In-Tube IGRA. Immunosequencing was performed on unsorted cryopreserved PBMC, with around 100,000 T cells per clinical donor covered on average. Eleven high schools in the Worcester region of the Western Cape, South Africa, served as enrollment sites for adolescents aged 12 to 18 years. Around 10 M. tuberculosis-infected adolescents and roughly ten uninfected adolescents, matched for age and sex, were selected. Adolescent PBMC were isolated from freshly drawn heparinized blood by density centrifugation and cryopreserved. In its sample, this clone was seen a few times. The specificity of this receptor is unknown. No clone much larger than this one lies a single base away; base qualities are absent. TCR libraries were generated with the immunoSEQ multiplex PCR assay, using TCR-beta and/or TCR-alpha/delta assays for each sample. The Illumina high-throughput platform was used to sequence the amplified TCR libraries. The original pipeline was this. Clustering and dimensionality reduction were performed using pairwise TCRdist distances among GMM-specific receptors from ex vivo sorted or in vitro expanded T cells. Each clinical repertoire was scored by mean NN-distance, the average TCRdist to the nearest 10% of tetramer-positive reference sequences. To compute GEM TCR motif frequency, the fraction of unique TCRs matching known GEM sequences by V/J usage and CDR3 length was calculated. Active tuberculosis was classified by linear discriminant analysis with leave-one-out cross-validation, implemented in scikit-learn. Entries here come from immuneACCESS through TCRdb and include only in-frame sequences with V and J called. Some clones fail to appear in such tables; in the studies checked, an unresolved V gene covers under half of the shortfall, and the cause of the remainder is unknown. V and J calls and clone size are copied from that table; D and trimming were computed from the DNA. For this sample the table gives tens of thousands of clones, of which over 90% were detected only once. Of the sample, roughly 7.2% is held by the ten largest clones.

CDR1 and CDR2 were assigned from the germline V gene as MGHDK and SYGVNS. Here V drops 4 bases and J drops 7 bases, and the junction holds 2 bases not matched to any gene. Taken from cysteine to phenylalanine, the CDR3 has 14 residues. Only the CDR3 portion is preserved as DNA: 42 bases, with reading frame beginning at the first base. The chain is assembled from TRBV25-1 and TRBJ1-6; TRBD1 matches 9 bases in the middle. Material for sequencing was PBMCs. The sequence came from a donor aged 10 to 29 with latent tuberculosis or without tuberculosis infection. The DNA is TGTGCCAGCAGTGCTGACAGGGGGAATTCACCCCTCCACTTT. This translates into CASSADRGNSPLHF.